This TCR beta chain stems from a study of lymphopenia after photon versus proton radiotherapy. Study-wide findings and caveats: A bigger post-nadir fall in TCR diversity correlated inversely with survival time in deceased patients. After the lymphocyte nadir, photon-treated repertoires showed oligoclonal expansion, especially of CD8+ Temra cells. Better survival with proton therapy was suggested as possible, not demonstrated.

This clone has just one count. No antigen is known for it. Germline V gene data show CDR1 as SGHRS and CDR2 as YFSETQ. The V end was cut by 0 bases, the J end by 2 bases, with 12 bases between. The CDR3 is 15 amino acids. Method: immunoSEQ multiplex PCR; TCRdb's copy keeps in-frame clones and lacks some. The sample records 75,000 or so clones, 65% to 85% being singletons. This chain links TRBV5-1 with TRBJ2-7, with D possibly matching TRBD2 (6 bases). The specimen comprised peripheral blood, sampled from a patient treated with proton-based radiotherapy. The sequence was collected from a man in his 60s with pancreatic cancer. CDR3 protein: CASSLGASATYEQYF. The CDR3 nucleotides read TGCGCCAGCAGCTTGGGAGCTAGCGCGACCTACGAGCAGTACTTC.